One and the same sample provided the 17 T cell receptor beta chains below, sequenced in a study of blood T cell repertoires in COVID-19. Clones were read by immunoSEQ multiplex PCR, and TCRdb kept only the in-frame ones, dropping some. The sample lists about 69,000 clones; 60% to 85% were seen once. The sequenced sample consisted of peripheral blood. All receptors come from a man aged 60 to 75 with acute or convalescent COVID-19.

The chain is built from TRBV2 and TRBJ2-3; a weak D match, TRBD1 (6 bases). Trimming removed 7 bases at V and 4 bases at J, with 18 bases between. The CDR3 sequence is 15 residues long. Germline values: CDR1 SNHLY, CDR2 FYNNEI. CDR3 nucleotides: TGTGCCAGCACAGATTTTGGGGGCATGTCAGATACGCAGTATTTT. It translates to CASTDFGGMSDTQYF.

The chain links TRBV6-5 to TRBJ2-7; TRBD2 agrees at 12 bases. V was pared by 8 bases and J by 3 bases, with 5 bases of the junction left unmatched. CDR1 and CDR2 from the germline V gene are MNHEY and SVGAGI. The CDR3 is 14 residues long. The CDR3 reads CASPGLAGDYEQYF. For the CDR3, the DNA is TGTGCCAGCCCGGGACTAGCGGGCGACTACGAGCAGTACTTC.

The chain joins TRBV2 to TRBJ1-6; tentative D call: TRBD1 (5 bases). V was cut by 5 bases and J by 5 bases, with 16 bases left in between. The CDR3 loop spans 16 amino acids. Germline V gene sequence: CDR1 SNHLY, CDR2 FYNNEI. The CDR3 loop is CASSLFQGGDNSPLHF. The CDR3 DNA follows: TGTGCCAGCAGTCTTTTCCAGGGAGGTGATAATTCACCCCTCCACTTT. Complete variable domain (other parts from reference TRBV2 and TRBJ1-6): EPEVTQTPSHQVTQMGQEVILRCVPISNHLYFYWYRQILGQKVEFLVSFYNNEISEKSEIFDDQFSVERPDGSNFTLKIRSTKLEDSAMYFCASSLFQGGDNSPLHFGNGTRLTVT.

The chain employs TRBV6-2 or TRBV6-3 and TRBJ2-5; TRBD1 agrees at 7 bases. V lost 0 bases to trimming and J lost 5 bases; unmatched junction nucleotides: 3. Per germline, CDR1 MNHEY and CDR2 SVGEGT. This CDR3 spans 14 amino acids. The CDR3: CASSYSRQGETQYF. CDR3 DNA: TGTGCCAGCAGTTACTCGAGACAGGGTGAGACCCAGTACTTC.

The chain recombines TRBV19 with TRBJ1-5; D possibly corresponds to TRBD1 (5 bases). The V end was cut by 7 bases, the J end by 3 bases, with 16 bases between. The CDR3 runs to 15 residues. CDR1 is LNHDA and CDR2 is SQIVND in the germline V gene (reference sequence). The CDR3: CASIQRGTHNQPQHF. The CDR3 nucleotides are TGTGCCAGTATCCAAAGGGGAACCCACAATCAGCCCCAGCATTTT.

This sequence joins TRBV5-8 and TRBJ1-2; 11 bases are a match to TRBD1. Unmatched junction bases numbered 7, after V lost 4 bases and J lost 8 bases. Germline V lookup: CDR1 SGHTS, CDR2 YDEGEE. CDR3 length: 14 amino acids. The CDR3 region is CASSPGTGGDGYTF. DNA of the CDR3: TGTGCCAGCAGCCCCGGGACAGGGGGAGACGGCTACACCTTC. Together with reference TRBV5-8 and TRBJ1-2, the CDR3 gives the full variable domain: EAGVTQSPTHLIKTRGQQATLRCSPISGHTSVYWYQQALGLGLQFLLWYDEGEERNRGNFPPRFSGRQFPNYSSELNVNALELEDSALYLCASSPGTGGDGYTFGSGTRLTVV.

This chain uses TRBV18 with TRBJ1-6; TRBD1 is a possible D gene (5 bases). Germline V gene data show CDR1 as KGHSH and CDR2 as LQKENI. The length of the CDR3 is 16 residues. With 3 bases removed from V and 5 bases from J, the gap between germline ends came to 14 bases. Here the CDR3 DNA reads TGTGCCAGCTCACCCTCCCAGGGTGCAAATAATTCACCCCTCCACTTT. Translating it yields CASSPSQGANNSPLHF.

This clone was recorded a few times. The CDR3: CASSRRMTGQGGYTF. The CDR3 coding sequence is TGTGCCAGCAGCCGACGAATGACAGGGCAAGGTGGCTACACCTTC. V usage is TRBV7-4 and J usage is TRBJ1-2; TRBD1 matches 7 bases. The CDR3 is made up of 15 amino acids. Germline V lookup: CDR1 SGHVT, CDR2 SQSDAQ. Trimming cost V 5 bases and J 7 bases; bases outside gene matches: 13.

The chain joins TRBV4-2 to TRBJ2-5; no clear D. V gave up 0 bases and J gave up 2 bases, with 7 bases separating them. The germline CDR1 and CDR2 sequences are LGHNA and YNFKEQ. The CDR3 has 14 residues. The CDR3 loop reads CASSQDSAQETQYF. The CDR3 coding sequence is TGTGCCAGCAGCCAAGATTCAGCGCAAGAGACCCAGTACTTC.

This chain connects TRBV7-3 to TRBJ2-1; TRBD2 agrees at 8 bases. Germline lookup yields CDR1 SGHTA and CDR2 FQGTGA. CDR3 size: 17 residues. V gave up 4 bases and J gave up 1 base; unmatched junction bases: 9. The CDR3 reads CASSSHSGEGSYNEQFF. CDR3 DNA: TGTGCCAGCAGCTCCCATAGCGGGGAGGGATCCTACAATGAGCAGTTCTTC.

J is TRBJ2-5 and V is TRBV9; maybe TRBD1 (6 bases). The CDR3 length is 14 residues. V was clipped by 0 bases and J by 1 base, with 7 bases between them. In germline, CDR1 is SGDLS, CDR2 YYNGEE. The CDR3 here is CASSVADSQETQYF. In DNA form, the CDR3 reads TGTGCCAGCAGCGTAGCGGACAGCCAAGAGACCCAGTACTTC.

The chain carries TRBV7-2 and TRBJ1-4, with a possible D match to TRBD1 (6 bases). Deletions cut 5 bases from V and 2 bases from J, with 15 bases between. This CDR3 has 16 residues. Germline CDR1 and CDR2: SGHTA and FQGNSA. CDR3: CASSLRGGATNEKLFF. In DNA form, the CDR3 reads TGTGCCAGCAGCCTCCGAGGGGGGGCGACTAATGAAAAACTGTTTTTT.

The genes are TRBV9 and TRBJ1-4; no clear D gene. Germline lookup yields CDR1 SGDLS and CDR2 YYNGEE. This CDR3 is built from 14 residues. Trimming shortened V by 1 base and J by 8 bases, and 12 bases separated the two germline ends. The CDR3 here is CASSVFPEGEKLFF. As DNA, the CDR3 is TGTGCCAGCAGCGTATTCCCCGAGGGCGAAAAACTGTTTTTT.

The rearrangement joins TRBV4-3 to TRBJ1-1; D unresolved. The CDR3 runs to 15 residues. The germline V gene has CDR1 LGHNA and CDR2 YSLEER. The V gene lost 4 bases and the J gene lost 6 bases, with 18 bases spanning the gap. CDR3 nucleotides: TGCGCCAGCAGCCTTGGTCTGGGCGGGGAGGCTGAAGCTTTCTTT. This encodes CASSLGLGGEAEAFF.

The chain recombines TRBV7-2 with TRBJ1-2; D is ambiguous. Between the trimmed V and J ends, which lost 5 bases and 3 bases, there was a span of 7 bases. The CDR3 spans 12 residues. Germline V lookup: CDR1 SGHTA, CDR2 FQGNSA. CDR3: CASSPPDYGYTF. Written as DNA, the CDR3 is TGTGCCAGCAGCCCCCCAGACTATGGCTACACCTTC.

The chain couples TRBV11-3 to TRBJ1-5; the D gene is possibly TRBD1 (6 bases). CDR3 length: 15 residues. V was cut by 1 base and J by 2 bases, with 9 bases left in between. Germline V gene lookup returns CDR1 SGHNT and CDR2 YENEEA. In DNA form, the CDR3 reads TGTGCCAGCAGCTTAGGGGGGGGCCGCAATCAGCCCCAGCATTTT. Translating gives CASSLGGGRNQPQHF.

The chain is built from TRBV6-2 or TRBV6-3 and TRBJ2-4; 7 nucleotides align to TRBD2. V was pared by 2 bases and J by 0 bases, with 13 bases of the junction left unmatched. This CDR3 region has 19 residues. In germline, CDR1 is MNHEY, CDR2 SVGEGT. CDR3 sequence: CASSYREVEVILAKNIQYF. Written as DNA, the CDR3 is TGTGCCAGCAGTTACCGGGAGGTGGAGGTTATTCTAGCCAAAAACATTCAGTACTTC.